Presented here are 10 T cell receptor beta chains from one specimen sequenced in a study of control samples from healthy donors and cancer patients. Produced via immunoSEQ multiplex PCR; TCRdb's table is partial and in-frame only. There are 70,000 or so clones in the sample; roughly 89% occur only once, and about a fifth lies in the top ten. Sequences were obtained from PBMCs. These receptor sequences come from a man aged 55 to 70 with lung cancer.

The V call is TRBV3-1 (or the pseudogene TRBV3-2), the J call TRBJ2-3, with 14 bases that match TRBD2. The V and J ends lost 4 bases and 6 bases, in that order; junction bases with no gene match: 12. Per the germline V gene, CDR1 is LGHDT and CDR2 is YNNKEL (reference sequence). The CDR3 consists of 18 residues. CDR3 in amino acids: CASSPRSGLAGGVDTQYF. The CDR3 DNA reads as TGTGCCAGCAGCCCGAGATCCGGACTAGCGGGGGGTGTCGATACGCAGTATTTT.

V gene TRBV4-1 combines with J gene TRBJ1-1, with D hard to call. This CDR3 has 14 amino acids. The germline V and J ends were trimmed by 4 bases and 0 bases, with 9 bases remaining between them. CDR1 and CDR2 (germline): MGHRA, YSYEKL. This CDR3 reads CASSPEPMNTEAFF. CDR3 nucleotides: TGCGCCAGCAGCCCAGAACCCATGAACACTGAAGCTTTCTTT.

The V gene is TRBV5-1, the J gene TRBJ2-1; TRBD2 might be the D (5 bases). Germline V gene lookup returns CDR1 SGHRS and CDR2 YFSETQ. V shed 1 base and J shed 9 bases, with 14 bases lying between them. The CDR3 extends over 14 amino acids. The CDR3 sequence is CASSLWTGSGEQFF. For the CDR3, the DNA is TGCGCCAGCAGCTTGTGGACCGGCAGCGGTGAGCAGTTCTTC.

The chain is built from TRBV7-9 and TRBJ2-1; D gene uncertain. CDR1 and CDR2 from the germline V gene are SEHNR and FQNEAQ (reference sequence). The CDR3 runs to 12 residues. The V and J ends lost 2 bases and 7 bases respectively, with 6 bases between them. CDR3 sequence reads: CASSLQENEQFF. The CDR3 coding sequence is TGTGCCAGCAGCTTACAGGAAAATGAGCAGTTCTTC.

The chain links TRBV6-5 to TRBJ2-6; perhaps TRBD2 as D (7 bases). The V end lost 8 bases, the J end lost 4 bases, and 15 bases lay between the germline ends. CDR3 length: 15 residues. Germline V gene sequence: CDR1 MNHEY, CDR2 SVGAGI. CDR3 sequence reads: CASFNGGAGANVLTF. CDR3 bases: TGTGCCAGCTTTAATGGGGGGGCAGGGGCCAACGTCCTGACTTTC.

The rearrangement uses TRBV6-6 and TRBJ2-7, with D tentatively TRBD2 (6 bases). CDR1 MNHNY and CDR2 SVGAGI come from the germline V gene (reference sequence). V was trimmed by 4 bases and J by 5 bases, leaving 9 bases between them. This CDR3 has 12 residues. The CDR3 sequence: CASSFAGNEQYV. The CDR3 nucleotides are TGTGCCAGCAGTTTCGCGGGGAACGAGCAGTACGTC.

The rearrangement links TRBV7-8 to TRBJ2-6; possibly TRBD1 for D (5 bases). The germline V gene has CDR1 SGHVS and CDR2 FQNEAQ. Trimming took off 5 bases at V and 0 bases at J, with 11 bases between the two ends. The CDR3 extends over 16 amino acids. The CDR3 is CASSAGQVSGANVLTF. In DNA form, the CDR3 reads TGTGCCAGCAGCGCAGGGCAGGTCTCTGGGGCCAACGTCCTGACTTTC.

In DNA, the CDR3 is TGTGCCAGCACTAGCGGGGGATGGCAAGAGACCCAGTACTTC. It codes for CASTSGGWQETQYF. The chain carries TRBV6-5 and TRBJ2-5; 10 bases align to TRBD2. The V gene end was trimmed by 7 bases and the J gene end by 2 bases; junction bases not matched to a gene: 4. Germline CDR1 is MNHEY and CDR2 is SVGAGI. This CDR3 comprises 14 residues.

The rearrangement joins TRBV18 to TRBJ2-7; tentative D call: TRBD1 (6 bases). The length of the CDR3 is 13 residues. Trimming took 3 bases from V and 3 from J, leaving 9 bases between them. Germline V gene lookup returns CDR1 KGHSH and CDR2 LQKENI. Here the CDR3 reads CASSPRGFYEQYF. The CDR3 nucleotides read TGTGCCAGCTCACCCAGGGGATTCTACGAGCAGTACTTC.

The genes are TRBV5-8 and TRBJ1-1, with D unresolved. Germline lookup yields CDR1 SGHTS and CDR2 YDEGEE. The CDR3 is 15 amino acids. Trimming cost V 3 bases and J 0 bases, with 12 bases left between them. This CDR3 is CASSSTLYLNTEAFF. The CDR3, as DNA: TGTGCCAGCAGCTCCACCCTGTATCTGAACACTGAAGCTTTCTTT.